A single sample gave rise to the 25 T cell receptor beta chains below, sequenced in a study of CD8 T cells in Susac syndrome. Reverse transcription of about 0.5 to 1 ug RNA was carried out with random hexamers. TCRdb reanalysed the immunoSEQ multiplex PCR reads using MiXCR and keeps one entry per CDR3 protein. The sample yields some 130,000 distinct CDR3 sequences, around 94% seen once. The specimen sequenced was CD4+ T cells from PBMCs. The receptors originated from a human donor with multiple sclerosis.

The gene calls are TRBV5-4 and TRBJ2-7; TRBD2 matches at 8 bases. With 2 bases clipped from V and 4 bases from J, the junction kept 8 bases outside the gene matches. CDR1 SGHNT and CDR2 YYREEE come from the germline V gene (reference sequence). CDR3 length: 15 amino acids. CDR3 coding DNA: TGTGCCAGCAGCTTAGTAGCGGGACGTACTTACGAGCAGTACTTC. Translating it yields CASSLVAGRTYEQYF.

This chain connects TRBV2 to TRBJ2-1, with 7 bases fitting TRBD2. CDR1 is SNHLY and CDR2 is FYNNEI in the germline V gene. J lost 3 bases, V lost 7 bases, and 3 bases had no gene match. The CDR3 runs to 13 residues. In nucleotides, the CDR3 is TGTGCCAGCACCGGGACTAACTACAATGAGCAGTTCTTC. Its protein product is CASTGTNYNEQFF.

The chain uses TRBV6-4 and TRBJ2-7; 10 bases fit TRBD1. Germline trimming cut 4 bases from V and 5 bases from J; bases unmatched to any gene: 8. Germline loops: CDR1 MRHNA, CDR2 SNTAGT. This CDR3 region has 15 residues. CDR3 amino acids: CASSVEGTGEHEQYF. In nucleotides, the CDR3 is TGTGCCAGCAGTGTCGAGGGGACAGGGGAACACGAGCAGTACTTC.

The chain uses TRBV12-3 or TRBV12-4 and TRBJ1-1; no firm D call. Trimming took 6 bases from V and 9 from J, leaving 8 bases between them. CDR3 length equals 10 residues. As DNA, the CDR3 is TGTGCCAGCAGAAGGTTTAAAGCTTTCTTT. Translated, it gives CASRRFKAFF.

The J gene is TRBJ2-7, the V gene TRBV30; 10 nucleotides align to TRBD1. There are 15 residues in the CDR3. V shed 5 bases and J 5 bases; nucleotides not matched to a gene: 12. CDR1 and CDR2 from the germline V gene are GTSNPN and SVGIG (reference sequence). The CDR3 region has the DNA TGTGCCTGGGGCCTACTCCGGGACAGGGGCCACGAGCAGTACTTC. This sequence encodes CAWGLLRDRGHEQYF.

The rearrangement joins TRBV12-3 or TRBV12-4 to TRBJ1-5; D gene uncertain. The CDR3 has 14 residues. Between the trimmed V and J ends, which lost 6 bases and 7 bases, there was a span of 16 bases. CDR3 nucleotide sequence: TGTGCCAGCAGCCCTATGGACCTCCGGCAGCCCCAGCATTTT. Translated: CASSPMDLRQPQHF.

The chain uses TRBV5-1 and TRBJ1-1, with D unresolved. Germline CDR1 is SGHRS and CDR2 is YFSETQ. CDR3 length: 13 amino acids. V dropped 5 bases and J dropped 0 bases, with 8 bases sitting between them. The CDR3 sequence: CASSYNLNTEAFF. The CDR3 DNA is TGCGCCAGCAGTTACAACCTGAACACTGAAGCTTTCTTT.

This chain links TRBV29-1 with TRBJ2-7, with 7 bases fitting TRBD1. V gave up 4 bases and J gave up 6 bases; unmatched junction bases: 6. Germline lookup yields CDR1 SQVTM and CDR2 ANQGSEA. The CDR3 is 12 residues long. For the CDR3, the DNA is TGCAGCGTTGGAAGACAGGGCAGCGAGCAGTACTTC. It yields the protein CSVGRQGSEQYF.

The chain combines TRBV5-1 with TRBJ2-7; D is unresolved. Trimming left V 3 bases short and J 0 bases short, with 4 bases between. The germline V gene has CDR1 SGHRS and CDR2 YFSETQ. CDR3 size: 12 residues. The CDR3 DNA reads TGCGCCAGCAGCTCCCACTCCTACGAGCAGTACTTC. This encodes CASSSHSYEQYF. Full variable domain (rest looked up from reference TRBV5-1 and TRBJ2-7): KAGVTQTPRYLIKTRGQQVTLSCSPISGHRSVSWYQQTPGQGLQFLFEYFSETQRNKGNFPGRFSGRQFSNSRSEMNVSTLELGDSALYLCASSSHSYEQYFGPGTRLTVT.

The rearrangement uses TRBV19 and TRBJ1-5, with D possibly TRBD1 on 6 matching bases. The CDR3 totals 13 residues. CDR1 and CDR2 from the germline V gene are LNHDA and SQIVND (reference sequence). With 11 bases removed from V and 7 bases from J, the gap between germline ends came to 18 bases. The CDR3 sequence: CAASPGVEQPQHF. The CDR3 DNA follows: TGTGCCGCATCACCAGGGGTCGAACAGCCCCAGCATTTT.

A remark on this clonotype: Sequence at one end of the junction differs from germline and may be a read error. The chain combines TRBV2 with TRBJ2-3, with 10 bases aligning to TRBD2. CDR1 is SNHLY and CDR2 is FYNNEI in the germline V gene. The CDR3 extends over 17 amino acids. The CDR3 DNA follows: TGTGCCAGCAAGTCTAGCGGGAGTAGTTTCGGCACGGATACGCAGTATTTT. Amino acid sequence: CASKSSGSSFGTDTQYF.

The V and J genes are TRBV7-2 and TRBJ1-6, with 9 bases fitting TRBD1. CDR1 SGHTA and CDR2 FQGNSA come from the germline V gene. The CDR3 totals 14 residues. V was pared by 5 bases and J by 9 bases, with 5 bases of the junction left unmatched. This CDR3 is CASSLLQGASPLHF. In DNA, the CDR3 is TGTGCCAGCAGCCTTCTACAGGGGGCTTCACCCCTCCACTTT. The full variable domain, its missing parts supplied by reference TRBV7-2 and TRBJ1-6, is GAGVSQSPSNKVTEKGKDVELRCDPISGHTALYWYRQSLGQGLEFLIYFQGNSAPDKSGLPSDRFSAERTGGSVSTLTIQRTQQEDSAVYLCASSLLQGASPLHFGNGTRLTVT.

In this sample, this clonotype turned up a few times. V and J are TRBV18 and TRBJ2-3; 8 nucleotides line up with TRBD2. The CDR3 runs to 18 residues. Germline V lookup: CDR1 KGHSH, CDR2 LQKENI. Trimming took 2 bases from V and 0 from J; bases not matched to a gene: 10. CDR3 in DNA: TGTGCCAGCTCACCAAGGCCTCCACTAGCGGATAGCACAGATACGCAGTATTTT. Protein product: CASSPRPPLADSTDTQYF.

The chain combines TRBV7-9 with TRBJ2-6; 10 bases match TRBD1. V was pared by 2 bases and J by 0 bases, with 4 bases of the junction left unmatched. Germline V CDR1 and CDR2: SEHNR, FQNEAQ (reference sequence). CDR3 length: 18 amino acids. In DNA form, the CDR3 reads TGTGCCAGCAGCTTACCAGGGACAGGGGTCTCTGGGGCCAACGTCCTGACTTTC. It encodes CASSLPGTGVSGANVLTF.

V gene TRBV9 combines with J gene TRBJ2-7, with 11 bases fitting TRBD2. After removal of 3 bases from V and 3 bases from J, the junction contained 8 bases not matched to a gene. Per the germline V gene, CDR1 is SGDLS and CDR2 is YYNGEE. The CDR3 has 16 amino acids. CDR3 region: CASSESGTSGFYEQYF. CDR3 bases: TGTGCCAGCAGCGAATCCGGGACTAGCGGATTCTACGAGCAGTACTTC.

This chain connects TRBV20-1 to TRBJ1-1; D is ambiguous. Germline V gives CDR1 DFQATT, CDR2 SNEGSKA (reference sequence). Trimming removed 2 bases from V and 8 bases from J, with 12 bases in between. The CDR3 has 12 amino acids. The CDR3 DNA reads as TGCAGTGCTAGATCTAAGGGCAGGGAAGCTTTCTTT. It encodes CSARSKGREAFF.

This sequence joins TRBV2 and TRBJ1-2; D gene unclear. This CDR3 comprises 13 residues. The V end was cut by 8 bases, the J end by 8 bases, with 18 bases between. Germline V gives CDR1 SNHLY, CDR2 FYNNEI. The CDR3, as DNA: TGTGCCAGCCGGGGAGACGGCTTTACGGGCTACACCTTC. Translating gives CASRGDGFTGYTF.

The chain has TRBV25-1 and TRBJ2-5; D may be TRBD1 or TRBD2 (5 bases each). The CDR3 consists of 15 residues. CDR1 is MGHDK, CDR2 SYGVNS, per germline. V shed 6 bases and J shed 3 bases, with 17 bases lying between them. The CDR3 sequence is CASSVESWGKETQYF. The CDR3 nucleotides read TGTGCCAGCAGCGTAGAGAGTTGGGGGAAAGAGACCCAGTACTTC.

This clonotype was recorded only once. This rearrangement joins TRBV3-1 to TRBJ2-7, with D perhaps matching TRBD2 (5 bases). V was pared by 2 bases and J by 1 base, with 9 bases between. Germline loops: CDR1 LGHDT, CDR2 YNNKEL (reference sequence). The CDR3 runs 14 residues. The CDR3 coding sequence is TGTGCCAGCAGCCAAAGGACTCTGTCCTACGAGCAGTACTTC. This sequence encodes CASSQRTLSYEQYF.

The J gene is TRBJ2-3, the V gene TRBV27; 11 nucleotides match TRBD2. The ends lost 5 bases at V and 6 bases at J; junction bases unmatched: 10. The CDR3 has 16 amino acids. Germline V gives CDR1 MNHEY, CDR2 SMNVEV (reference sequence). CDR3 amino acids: CASSTPLAGGWDTQYF. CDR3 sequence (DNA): TGTGCCAGCAGTACCCCCCTAGCGGGAGGATGGGATACGCAGTATTTT.

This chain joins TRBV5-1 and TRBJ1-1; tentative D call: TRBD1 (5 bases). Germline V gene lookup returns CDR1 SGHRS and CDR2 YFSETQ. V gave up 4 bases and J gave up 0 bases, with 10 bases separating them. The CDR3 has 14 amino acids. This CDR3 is CASSTDSMNTEAFF. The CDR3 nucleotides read TGCGCCAGCAGCACCGACAGCATGAACACTGAAGCTTTCTTT.

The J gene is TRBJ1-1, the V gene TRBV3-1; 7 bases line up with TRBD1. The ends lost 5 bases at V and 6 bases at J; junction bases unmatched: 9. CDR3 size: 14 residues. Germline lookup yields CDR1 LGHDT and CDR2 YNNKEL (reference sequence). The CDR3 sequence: CASSSRQGIPEAFF. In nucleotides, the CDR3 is TGTGCCAGCAGCAGCCGACAGGGAATCCCTGAAGCTTTCTTT.

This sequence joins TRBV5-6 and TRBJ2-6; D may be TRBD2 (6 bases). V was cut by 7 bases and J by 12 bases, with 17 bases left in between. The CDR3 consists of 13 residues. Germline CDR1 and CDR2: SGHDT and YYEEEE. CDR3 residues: CASGGGVAGVLTF. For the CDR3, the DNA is TGTGCCAGCGGTGGCGGGGTGGCTGGCGTCCTGACTTTC. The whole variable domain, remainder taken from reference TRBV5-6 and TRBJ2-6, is DAGVTQSPTHLIKTRGQQVTLRCSPKSGHDTVSWYQQALGQGPQFIFQYYEEEERQRGNFPDRFSGHQFPNYSSELNVNALLLGDSALYLCASGGGVAGVLTFGAGSRLTVL.

CDR3 sequence reads: CASSLGGRLAQPQHF. In DNA, the CDR3 is TGTGCCAGCAGCCTCGGGGGCCGTCTCGCTCAGCCCCAGCATTTT. The chain has TRBV3-1 and TRBJ1-5; maybe TRBD1 (6 bases). Germline lookup yields CDR1 LGHDT and CDR2 YNNKEL (reference sequence). V was cut by 4 bases and J by 6 bases, with 16 bases left in between. The CDR3 has 15 residues.

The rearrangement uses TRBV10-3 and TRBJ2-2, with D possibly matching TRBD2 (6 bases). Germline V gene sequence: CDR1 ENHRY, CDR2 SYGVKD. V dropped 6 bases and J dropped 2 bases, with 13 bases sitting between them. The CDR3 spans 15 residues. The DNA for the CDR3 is TGTGCCATCAGAGGATCTAGCGACAACACCGGGGAGCTGTTTTTT. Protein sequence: CAIRGSSDNTGELFF.